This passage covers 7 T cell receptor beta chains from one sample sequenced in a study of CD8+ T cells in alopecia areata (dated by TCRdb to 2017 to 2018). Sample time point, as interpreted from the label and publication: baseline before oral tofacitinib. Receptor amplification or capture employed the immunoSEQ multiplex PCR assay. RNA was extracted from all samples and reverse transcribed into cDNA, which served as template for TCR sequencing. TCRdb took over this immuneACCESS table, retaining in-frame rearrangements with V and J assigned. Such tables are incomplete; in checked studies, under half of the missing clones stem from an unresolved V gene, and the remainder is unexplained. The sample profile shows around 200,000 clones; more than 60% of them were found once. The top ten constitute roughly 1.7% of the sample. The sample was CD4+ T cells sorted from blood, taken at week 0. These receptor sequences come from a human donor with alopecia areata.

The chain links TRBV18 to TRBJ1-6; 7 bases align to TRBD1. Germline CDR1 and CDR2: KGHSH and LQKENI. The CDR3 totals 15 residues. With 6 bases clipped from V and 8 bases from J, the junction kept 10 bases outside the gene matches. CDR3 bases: TGTGCCAGCTCGGAATTCCAGGGGGTTGATTCACCCCTCCACTTT. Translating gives CASSEFQGVDSPLHF.

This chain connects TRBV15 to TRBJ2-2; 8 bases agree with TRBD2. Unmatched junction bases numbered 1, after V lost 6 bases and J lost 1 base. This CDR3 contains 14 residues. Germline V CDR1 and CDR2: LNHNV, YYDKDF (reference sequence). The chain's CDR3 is CATRLAENTGELFF. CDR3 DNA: TGTGCCACCAGACTAGCGGAGAACACCGGGGAGCTGTTTTTT.

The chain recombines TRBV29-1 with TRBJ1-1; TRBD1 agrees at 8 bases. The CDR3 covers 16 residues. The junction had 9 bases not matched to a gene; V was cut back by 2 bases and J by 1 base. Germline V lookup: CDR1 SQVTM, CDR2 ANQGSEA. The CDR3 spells CSVEKRLGQGNTEAFF. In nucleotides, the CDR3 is TGCAGCGTTGAAAAACGGCTCGGACAGGGGAACACTGAAGCTTTCTTT.

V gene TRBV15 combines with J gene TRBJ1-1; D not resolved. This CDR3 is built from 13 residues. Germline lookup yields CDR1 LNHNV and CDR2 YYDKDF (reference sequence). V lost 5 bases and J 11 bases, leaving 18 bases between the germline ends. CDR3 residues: CATSLISTDVAFF. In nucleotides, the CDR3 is TGTGCCACCAGCTTGATATCGACCGATGTGGCTTTCTTT.

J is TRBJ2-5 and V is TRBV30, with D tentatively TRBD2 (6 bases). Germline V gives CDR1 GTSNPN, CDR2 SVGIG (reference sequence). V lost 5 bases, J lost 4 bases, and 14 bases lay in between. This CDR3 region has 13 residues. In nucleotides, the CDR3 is TGTGCCTGGGCGGGGACCGCTGCAGAGACCCAGTACTTC. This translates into CAWAGTAAETQYF.

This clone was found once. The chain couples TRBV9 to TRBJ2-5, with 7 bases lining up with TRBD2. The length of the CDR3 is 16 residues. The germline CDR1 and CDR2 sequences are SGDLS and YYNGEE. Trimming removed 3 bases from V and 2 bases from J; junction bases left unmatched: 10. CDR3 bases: TGTGCCAGCAGCGGCACGGGAGGATACTTACAAGAGACCCAGTACTTC. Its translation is CASSGTGGYLQETQYF.

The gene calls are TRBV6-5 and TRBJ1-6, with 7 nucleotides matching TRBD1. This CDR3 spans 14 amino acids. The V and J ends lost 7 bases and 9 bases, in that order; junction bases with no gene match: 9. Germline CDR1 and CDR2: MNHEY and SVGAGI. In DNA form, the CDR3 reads TGTGCCAGCATTCCAACAGGGGAACGTTCACCCCTCCACTTT. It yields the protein CASIPTGERSPLHF.